This record concerns one T cell receptor beta chain sequence. This clone has a count of ten or more. Its target antigen remains unknown. It has no much larger one-base neighbor in the sample; base qualities were not kept. The junction shows trimming of 5 bases on V and 10 bases on J, and the gene matches do not reach 11 bases of it. According to the germline V gene (reference sequence), CDR1 reads LNHDA and CDR2 reads SQIVND. From cysteine to phenylalanine, the CDR3 is 14 amino acids long. The CDR3 DNA has 42 bases and is translated from base 1. This sample was included in a study of T cells after posttransplantation cyclophosphamide (TCRdb year 2016). About the full investigation: T cell repertoire reconstitution was tracked by TRB sequencing after myeloablative bone marrow transplantation in which posttransplantation cyclophosphamide was used as GVHD prophylaxis. Samples from 35 to 45 PTCy-treated patients, along with samples from 16 of their related bone marrow donors, underwent antigen receptor sequencing. TRB sequencing was performed on blood from all 35 or so PTCy patients with 1-year posttransplant specimens. Up to 3 additional blood samples from 2 to 5.2 years after transplant were also TRB-sequenced in 3 patients, as was pretransplant blood from several patients. TRA and TRB clonality were tightly correlated in 10 or so samples, so subsequent TCR analyses focused on TRB only. Public TRB sequences were searched against a database of over 3,600 sequences associated with responses to pathogens, tumor antigens, self-antigens and alloantigens. Findings and caveats that apply to the study as a whole: Donor-recipient similarity was low at 1-2 months but rose over the first year, and later blood repertoires were often dominated by donor CD8+ memory clones. The TRB repertoires of T cells infiltrating skin or GI tract showed only limited overlap with the TRB repertoires of T cells in blood. Across around 48 patients, recipient CMV seropositivity and CMV reactivation were highly associated with TRB clonality; PTCy diversity was similar to CNI/methotrexate controls.

Genomic DNA was used for TRB sequencing, which was performed with the immunoSEQ assay at survey resolution or with the hsTCRB kit. The paper's data handling went like this. Initial read processing used immunoSEQ software, and repertoire analyses used the LymphoSeq R package. For each TRB dataset, clonality was calculated as 1 minus normalized Shannon entropy, and the Gini coefficient was computed as well. Phenotypes of unsorted samples were inferred by mapping TRB sequences from sorted subsets of the recipient or donor onto unsorted samples of the same recipient. TCRdb mirrors the immuneACCESS table, restricted to in-frame sequences. Some clones are absent from its copies; in checked studies, under half trace to an unresolved V gene, and the reason for the others is unknown. The D gene and trimming were derived from the DNA, and the V and J assignments and clone size from that table. In this sample the table shows some 31,000 clones, and no singletons are among them. Approximately 4.3% of the sample is taken by the ten largest.

Peripheral blood samples were provided by related bone marrow donors on the day of marrow donation. Peripheral blood and bone marrow mononuclear cells were isolated by Ficoll-Hypaque density centrifugation and cryopreserved. The chain employs TRBV19 and TRBJ1-2; the central 9 bases match TRBD1. Input material: PBMCs. The TCR was taken from a woman between 25 and 40 years old in good health and a related stem cell transplant donor. The DNA reads TGTGCCAGTAGTGGGACAGGGTTTTTTGAGGACTACACCTTC. This yields the protein CASSGTGFFEDYTF.